Shown below are 11 T cell receptor beta chains from a single sample sequenced in a study of regulatory T cells in long-lasting Graves disease. To make TCR beta libraries, researchers used iRepertoire HTBI primers and Arm-PCR of CDR3 regions. Via MiXCR, TCRdb re-called the multiplex PCR reads, giving one row per CDR3 protein. The sample contains 300,000 to 400,000 distinct CDR3 sequences, 15% to 20% of which appear only once. Sample time point: newly diagnosed GD, antithyroid drugs for less than 3 months. After RNA was extracted from PBMCs, the TCR library was made from it. These data were also filed under a second study, of T cells in Graves' hyperthyroidism and ophthalmopathy.

Sequences were derived from peripheral blood mononuclear cells (PBMCs), sampled at new diagnosis, from a patient treated with antithyroid drugs. These receptors came from a man aged 40-50 years with Graves disease.

This clonotype was detected only a few times. The genes are TRBV14 and TRBJ1-2, with D uncertain. This CDR3 has 15 amino acids. CDR1 and CDR2 (germline): SGHDN, FVKESK. V lost 4 bases, J lost 3 bases, and 15 bases lay in between. In DNA, the CDR3 is TGTGCCAGCAGCCCGCAACGACAACTACACTATGGCTACACCTTC. Its translation is CASSPQRQLHYGYTF.

The chain links TRBV3-1 to TRBJ2-1; unclear D gene. There are 13 residues in the CDR3. Germline CDR1 is LGHDT and CDR2 is YNNKEL (reference sequence). Between the trimmed V and J ends, which lost 4 bases and 5 bases, there was a span of 9 bases. The CDR3: CASSPEADNEQFF. In DNA form, the CDR3 reads TGTGCCAGCAGCCCAGAGGCCGACAATGAGCAGTTCTTC.

This clonotype came up many times. CDR3 in amino acids: CASSPGDSIYSNQPQHF. The DNA for the CDR3 is TGTGCCAGCAGCCCCGGAGACTCTATCTATAGCAATCAGCCCCAGCATTTT. The J gene is TRBJ1-5, the V gene TRBV27; D is uncertain. V shed 6 bases and J shed 0 bases, with 18 bases lying between them. Germline loops: CDR1 MNHEY, CDR2 SMNVEV (reference sequence). The CDR3 loop spans 17 amino acids.

About this clonotype: This likely reflects a read error, since a far larger clone is one base away. The gene calls are TRBV28 and TRBJ1-5; D unresolved. V was cut by 6 bases and J by 4 bases, with 16 bases left in between. CDR3 length: 15 residues. CDR1 is MDHEN and CDR2 is SYDVKM in the germline V gene. The CDR3 loop is CASRQGLGRNQPQHF. DNA for the CDR3: TGTGCCAGCAGACAAGGTTTAGGACGGAATCAGCCCCAGCATTTT.

This clonotype has more than one count but fewer than ten. This clone may be a read error of a much larger clone one base away. It is likely a read error, because the conserved phenylalanine at the end of the CDR3 is missing. The genes are TRBV28 and TRBJ1-2; 12 bases line up with TRBD1. Germline trimming cut 6 bases from V and 4 bases from J; bases unmatched to any gene: 3. Germline V gene data show CDR1 as MDHEN and CDR2 as SYDVKM. This CDR3 spans 14 amino acids. CDR3 residues: CASSQGQGAYGYTL. The CDR3 bases are TGTGCCAGCAGCCAGGGACAGGGGGCCTATGGCTACACCCTC.

The chain links TRBV4-2 to TRBJ2-3, with a possible D match to TRBD2 (5 bases). This CDR3 comprises 16 residues. Trimming cost V 1 base and J 2 bases, with 13 bases left between them. The V gene's germline CDR1 is LGHNA and CDR2 YNFKEQ. The CDR3 loop reads CASSQGTREFTDTQYF. Here the CDR3 DNA reads TGTGCCAGCAGCCAAGGAACACGGGAATTCACAGATACGCAGTATTTT.

This clonotype was detected ten times or more. This chain connects TRBV28 to TRBJ2-3, with D hard to call. Trimming removed 2 bases from V and 3 bases from J, with 6 bases in between. This CDR3 contains 13 residues. Germline CDR1 is MDHEN and CDR2 is SYDVKM. The CDR3 protein is CASSLPPTDTQYF. The CDR3 DNA follows: TGTGCCAGCAGTTTACCCCCAACAGATACGCAGTATTTT.

In the case of this clonotype: No conserved phenylalanine or tryptophan ends this CDR3, so it is likely a read error. The V call is TRBV12-3 or TRBV12-4, the J call TRBJ2-1; weak D call: TRBD2 (6 bases). V lost 6 bases and J lost 8, with 11 bases in between. The CDR3 has 12 residues. The CDR3 DNA sequence: TGTGCCAGCAGCCGGGGGAGCGATGAGCAGTTCCTC. This sequence encodes CASSRGSDEQFL.

CDR3 loop: CASSQFPANQPQHF. The CDR3 DNA follows: TGTGCCAGCTCCCAGTTCCCCGCGAATCAGCCCCAGCATTTT. The rearrangement uses TRBV18 and TRBJ1-5; no firm D call. CDR3 length equals 14 residues. Germline-derived CDR1 and CDR2 are KGHSH and LQKENI. V was cut by 6 bases and J by 4 bases, with 13 bases left in between. Full variable domain (rest looked up from reference TRBV18 and TRBJ1-5): NAGVMQNPRHLVRRRGQEARLRCSPMKGHSHVYWYRQLPEEGLKFMVYLQKENIIDESGMPKERFSAEFPKEGPSILRIQQVVRGDSAAYFCASSQFPANQPQHFGDGTRLSIL.

This clonotype appeared many times. V gene TRBV3-1 combines with J gene TRBJ2-7; D is unclear. V was cut by 4 bases and J by 5 bases, with 12 bases left in between. The CDR3 sequence is 13 residues long. Germline V CDR1 and CDR2: LGHDT, YNNKEL (reference sequence). The CDR3 loop is CASSPSRWHEQYF. CDR3 in DNA: TGTGCCAGCAGCCCGTCCCGGTGGCACGAGCAGTACTTC.

This chain joins TRBV5-1 and TRBJ1-2; TRBD1 matches at 8 bases. V trimming: 4 bases; J trimming: 8 bases; junction bases outside the gene matches: 7. The CDR3 has 13 amino acids. Per germline, CDR1 SGHRS and CDR2 YFSETQ. The CDR3 is CASSLDRAHGYTF. The CDR3, as DNA: TGCGCCAGCAGCCTGGACAGGGCCCACGGCTACACCTTC.